A single T cell receptor beta chain is shown here with its context. There are a few counts of this clonotype. Its antigen remains undetermined. No much larger clonotype is one base removed from it; base qualities were not supplied. The protocol used for the library was RACE. Sequencing instrument: NextSeq 500. During library preparation, unique molecular identifiers were attached to individual cDNA molecules so that TCRs could be counted in a quantitative, reproducible way. Per the source publication's procedure: Samples had a median of 95,638 TCRs, with a range from roughly 23,224 to 750,000. The Decombinator software suite was used to annotate the V, J and CDR3 of the TCR reads. For the PS versus PT1 abundance plots, all samples were subsampled to the same number of TCRs (28,000). Expanded TCRs were defined as absent before sensitization and observed at least eight times at the 2-week time point. The public reads were quality trimmed at Q25 with fastp and then assembled into clones with MiXCR by TCRdb, keeping productive beta chains. Every distinct CDR3 protein forms one entry, paired with its most common genes and DNA. None of the V and J calls come from the authors' own analysis; TCRdb made them. Present in this sample are 70,000 to 95,000 distinct CDR3 sequences, around 9.4% of which were seen just once. The top ten constitute 1.7% of the sample.

V is pruned by 5 bases and J by 4 bases, leaving 9 bases of the junction without a gene match. CDR3 length: 16 amino acids, cysteine to phenylalanine. Only the CDR3 part of the read is kept: 48 bases, read in frame from the first base. CDR1 and CDR2, looked up from the germline V gene, are SQVTM and ANQGSEA. These data come from a study of human T cells and chemical hapten exposure (dated by TCRdb to the early 2020s). Some background on the complete study: Libraries were pooled for sequencing, and per-sample TCR yields varied mainly because of small differences in library volumes within the pool. For every blood RNA sample, sequencing covered both the TCR alpha and TCR beta chains. The study tracked peripheral blood TCR repertoire changes in vivo during primary and secondary sensitization to the hapten diphenylcyclopropenone (DPC) in alopecia patients.

What the work shows at the level of the full study, not this receptor alone: Repeated subsampling changed both the strength of the expansion versus patch-test correlation and the threshold at which the correlation became significant. DPC sensitization did not change the number of TCRs with a frequency above 1 in 1000, and there was no evidence of changes in global repertoire structure.

The label giving this sample's time point can be read as: healthy volunteer bleed at 6 weeks. Total RNA was extracted from unfractionated whole blood collected in Tempus Blood RNA tubes. As TCR sequencing controls, roughly five healthy volunteers were used, with blood taken at day 0, 2 weeks and 6 weeks. Material: whole blood. The origin of this receptor is a female donor in good health. Some clones in this sample may be carry-over from other donors' samples. The receptor chain draws on TRBV29-1 and TRBJ2-1, with 12 bases in between that match TRBD2. The DNA is TGCAGCGTTCTACCACCCACTAGCGGGGGGTACAATGAGCAGTTCTTC. Its protein reads: CSVLPPTSGGYNEQFF.